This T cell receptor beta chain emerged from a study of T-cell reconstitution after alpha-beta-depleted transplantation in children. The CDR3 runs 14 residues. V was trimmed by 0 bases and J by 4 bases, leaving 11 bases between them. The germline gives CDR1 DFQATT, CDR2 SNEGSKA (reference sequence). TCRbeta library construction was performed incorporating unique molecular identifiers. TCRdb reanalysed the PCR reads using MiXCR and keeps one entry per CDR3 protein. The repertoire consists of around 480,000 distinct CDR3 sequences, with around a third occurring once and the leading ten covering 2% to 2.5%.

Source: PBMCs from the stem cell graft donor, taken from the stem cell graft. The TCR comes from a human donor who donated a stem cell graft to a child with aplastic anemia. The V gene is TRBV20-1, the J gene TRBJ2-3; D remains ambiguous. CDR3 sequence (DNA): TGCAGTGCTAGAGATGGGCAGGTATCAGATACGCAGTATTTT. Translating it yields CSARDGQVSDTQYF.